The 26 T cell receptor beta chains presented below share a single source sample, sequenced in a study of T cell responses to AZD1222 COVID-19 vaccine. The method was immunoSEQ multiplex PCR; TCRdb's version includes in-frame clones alone and lacks a portion of them. The sample consists of approximately 120,000 clones, approximately 93% of them appearing once. The starting material was peripheral blood, obtained on day 0 of AZD1222 vaccination. These TCRs come from an adult in good health.

This chain connects TRBV27 to TRBJ1-2, with 9 positions matching TRBD1. Germline values: CDR1 MNHEY, CDR2 SMNVEV (reference sequence). This CDR3 has 13 residues. Trimming cost V 5 bases and J 8 bases; bases outside gene matches: 6. The CDR3 sequence is CASSAQGAGGYTF. CDR3 bases: TGTGCCAGCAGTGCACAGGGGGCCGGGGGCTACACCTTC.

The V and J genes are TRBV5-1 and TRBJ2-3; D is perhaps TRBD1 (6 bases). CDR1 and CDR2 from the germline V gene are SGHRS and YFSETQ. V lost 7 bases, J lost 5 bases, and 26 bases lay in between. This CDR3 is built from 17 residues. CDR3 bases: TGCGCCAGCGCCCTCGGGACATCCGCCCCCACACGAGATACGCAGTATTTT. Amino acid sequence: CASALGTSAPTRDTQYF.

The chain is built from TRBV11-2 and TRBJ2-5, with 14 bases fitting TRBD2. CDR1 and CDR2 from the germline V gene are SGHAT and FQNNGV. The J segment lost 3 bases and the V segment lost 7 bases, leaving 7 bases of the junction unmatched. The CDR3 totals 16 residues. The CDR3 spells CASNLRLAGGEETQYF. CDR3 in DNA: TGTGCCAGCAACCTTCGACTAGCGGGGGGGGAAGAGACCCAGTACTTC.

The chain employs TRBV6-1 and TRBJ1-1; a possible D gene is TRBD1 (6 bases). The V gene's germline CDR1 is MNHNS and CDR2 SASEGT. Between the trimmed V and J ends, which lost 1 base and 6 bases, there was a span of 12 bases. CDR3 length: 14 residues. The CDR3 nucleotides read TGTGCCAGCAGTGAAGAGAGGGGGTGGGCTGAAGCTTTCTTT. Its translation: CASSEERGWAEAFF.

The genes are TRBV29-1 and TRBJ2-7, with a weak D call TRBD1 (6 bases). The CDR3 consists of 11 residues. Germline-derived CDR1 and CDR2 are SQVTM and ANQGSEA. V lost 4 bases to trimming and J lost 4 bases, with 8 bases between them. The CDR3: CSVGTAYEQYF. In DNA form, the CDR3 reads TGCAGCGTTGGGACAGCTTACGAGCAGTACTTC.

This clone was recorded once. The rearrangement uses TRBV7-6 and TRBJ1-1; D gene uncertain. CDR3 length: 16 residues. Germline values: CDR1 SGHVS, CDR2 FNYEAQ. Deletions cut 5 bases from V and 1 base from J, with 17 bases between. CDR3 loop: CASSRLNGRGNTEAFF. The DNA of the CDR3 is TGTGCCAGCAGCCGTTTGAACGGGCGGGGGAACACTGAAGCTTTCTTT.

The V and J genes are TRBV5-6 and TRBJ2-7; D remains ambiguous. There are 14 residues in the CDR3. Per germline, CDR1 SGHDT and CDR2 YYEEEE. Trimming took off 5 bases at V and 1 base at J, with 13 bases between the two ends. CDR3 in amino acids: CASSYDPGSYEQYF. The CDR3 DNA follows: TGTGCCAGCAGTTACGATCCTGGGTCCTACGAGCAGTACTTC.

The gene calls are TRBV18 and TRBJ1-5; D remains ambiguous. Germline CDR1 reads KGHSH; CDR2 reads LQKENI. Deletions cut 2 bases from V and 7 bases from J, with 9 bases between. The CDR3 spans 13 residues. The CDR3: CASSPGEFQPQHF. The CDR3 bases are TGTGCCAGCTCACCAGGGGAGTTCCAGCCCCAGCATTTT. Variable domain in full (rest from reference TRBV18 and TRBJ1-5): NAGVMQNPRHLVRRRGQEARLRCSPMKGHSHVYWYRQLPEEGLKFMVYLQKENIIDESGMPKERFSAEFPKEGPSILRIQQVVRGDSAAYFCASSPGEFQPQHFGDGTRLSIL.

This chain links TRBV18 with TRBJ1-1; D may be TRBD1 (5 bases). Germline-derived CDR1 and CDR2 are KGHSH and LQKENI. V lost 3 bases to trimming and J lost 1 base, with 12 bases between them. This CDR3 is built from 15 residues. The DNA for the CDR3 is TGTGCCAGCTCACCGCCAGCAGGGACGAACACTGAAGCTTTCTTT. This translates into CASSPPAGTNTEAFF.

This sequence joins TRBV3-1 (or the pseudogene TRBV3-2) and TRBJ1-5; no clear D. Germline values: CDR1 LGHDT, CDR2 YNNKEL (reference sequence). V shed 1 base and J shed 3 bases, with 7 bases lying between them. The CDR3 is 14 residues long. The CDR3 reads CASSQGHLNQPQHF. CDR3 DNA: TGTGCCAGCAGCCAAGGACACCTCAATCAGCCCCAGCATTTT.

This chain connects TRBV6-5 to TRBJ2-3; tentatively, D is TRBD2 (6 bases). The germline CDR1 and CDR2 sequences are MNHEY and SVGAGI. This CDR3 has 14 amino acids. V was pared by 8 bases and J by 4 bases, with 16 bases between. The CDR3: CASYTRGIPDTQYF. The CDR3 bases are TGTGCCAGCTACACACGGGGGATACCAGATACGCAGTATTTT.

The gene calls are TRBV5-6 and TRBJ2-5; 8 nucleotides match TRBD1. CDR3 size: 14 residues. The V gene end was trimmed by 3 bases and the J gene end by 5 bases; junction bases not matched to a gene: 6. The germline gives CDR1 SGHDT, CDR2 YYEEEE. CDR3 bases: TGTGCCAGCAGCTCCGGACAGGGCGGTGAGACCCAGTACTTC. This translates into CASSSGQGGETQYF.

The chain has TRBV6-6 and TRBJ1-1; tentative D call: TRBD1 (5 bases). The CDR3 is 13 amino acids. With 2 bases removed from V and 7 bases from J, the gap between germline ends came to 11 bases. Germline-derived CDR1 and CDR2 are MNHNY and SVGAGI (reference sequence). Written as DNA, the CDR3 is TGTGCCAGCAGTTACAAATCGGGGGTTGAAGCTTTCTTT. It encodes CASSYKSGVEAFF.

The chain is built from TRBV10-3 and TRBJ2-3; 10 nucleotides agree with TRBD2. V was pared by 3 bases and J by 4 bases, with 7 bases of the junction left unmatched. This CDR3 spans 16 amino acids. Germline assignment: CDR1 ENHRY and CDR2 SYGVKD. The CDR3 sequence: CAISERLAGDSDTQYF. CDR3 nucleotides: TGTGCCATCAGTGAACGGCTAGCGGGGGATTCAGATACGCAGTATTTT.

The chain has TRBV29-1 and TRBJ1-1; perhaps TRBD1 as D (5 bases). The ends were cut back, 0 bases at V and 6 bases at J, with 8 bases in the middle. CDR1 and CDR2 (germline): SQVTM, ANQGSEA. This CDR3 has 12 residues. CDR3 protein: CSVEEGVSEAFF. CDR3 DNA: TGCAGCGTTGAAGAAGGGGTTTCTGAAGCTTTCTTT.

Turning to this clone: Other DNA sequences in the same sample also yield this CDR3. The V call is TRBV15, the J call TRBJ1-1; TRBD1 is a possible D gene (5 bases). The V end was cut by 0 bases, the J end by 4 bases, with 9 bases between. The V gene's germline CDR1 is LNHNV and CDR2 YYDKDF (reference sequence). CDR3 length equals 14 residues. CDR3 residues: CATSRDAGGTEAFF. In DNA, the CDR3 is TGTGCCACCAGCAGAGATGCTGGGGGCACTGAAGCTTTCTTT. Drawing the rest from reference TRBV15 and TRBJ1-1, the complete variable domain is DAMVIQNPRYQVTQFGKPVTLSCSQTLNHNVMYWYQQKSSQAPKLLFHYYDKDFNNEADTPDNFQSRRPNTSFCFLDIRSPGLGDTAMYLCATSRDAGGTEAFFGQGTRLTVV.

The chain couples TRBV27 to TRBJ2-7, with D possibly being TRBD1 (5 bases). Germline V lookup: CDR1 MNHEY, CDR2 SMNVEV (reference sequence). CDR3 length: 14 amino acids. V dropped 2 bases and J dropped 2 bases, with 10 bases sitting between them. CDR3 residues: CASSLVGQAYEQYF. The CDR3 nucleotides read TGTGCCAGCAGTTTAGTCGGACAAGCCTACGAGCAGTACTTC.

The chain joins TRBV19 to TRBJ2-1, with D possibly TRBD1 on 6 matching bases. This CDR3 comprises 16 residues. V was shortened by 1 base and J by 8 bases, with 18 bases between the two germline ends. Germline CDR1 and CDR2: LNHDA and SQIVND (reference sequence). CDR3 region: CASSIGTDPLRDEQFF. The CDR3, as DNA: TGTGCCAGTAGTATAGGGACAGATCCACTTCGGGATGAGCAGTTCTTC.

This chain joins TRBV5-4 and TRBJ2-2; D unclear. V lost 0 bases, J lost 0 bases, and 12 bases lay in between. Looked up from germline, CDR1 is SGHNT and CDR2 is YYREEE (reference sequence). CDR3 length: 17 residues. DNA of the CDR3: TGTGCCAGCAGCTTGGCCCTGGCAGGCACGAACACCGGGGAGCTGTTTTTT. It specifies CASSLALAGTNTGELFF.

The rearrangement uses TRBV29-1 and TRBJ2-7; D not certain. This CDR3 is 11 amino acids long. The germline V gene encodes CDR1 SQVTM and CDR2 ANQGSEA. Trimming shortened V by 4 bases and J by 3 bases, and 7 bases separated the two germline ends. In DNA form, the CDR3 reads TGCAGCGTTGGTCAGCACTACGAGCAGTACTTC. The encoded protein is CSVGQHYEQYF.

The rearrangement uses TRBV27 and TRBJ2-3; maybe TRBD1 (5 bases). This CDR3 region has 13 residues. Germline lookup yields CDR1 MNHEY and CDR2 SMNVEV (reference sequence). V lost 11 bases and J lost 1, with 13 bases in between. This CDR3 reads CALRARGTDTQYF. CDR3 nucleotide sequence: TGTGCCCTCCGGGCCAGGGGCACAGATACGCAGTATTTT.

This chain uses TRBV25-1 with TRBJ2-7; the match to TRBD1 covers 9 bases. This CDR3 comprises 14 residues. Losses at the gene ends were 2 bases for V and 5 bases for J; bases not matched to a gene: 4. Germline CDR1 reads MGHDK; CDR2 reads SYGVNS. The CDR3 loop is CASSETGTGHEQYF. For the CDR3, the DNA is TGTGCCAGCAGTGAAACCGGGACAGGGCACGAGCAGTACTTC.

The J gene is TRBJ1-1, the V gene TRBV12-3 or TRBV12-4, with D maybe TRBD1 (6 bases). There are 13 residues in the CDR3. The V and J ends lost 6 bases and 3 bases respectively, with 11 bases between them. The CDR3 sequence: CASRTGWDTEAFF. DNA for the CDR3: TGTGCCAGCAGAACAGGGTGGGACACTGAAGCTTTCTTT.

This rearrangement joins TRBV10-3 to TRBJ2-7; D is unclear. V lost 4 bases and J lost 3, with 7 bases in between. Germline values: CDR1 ENHRY, CDR2 SYGVKD. CDR3 length: 12 residues. CDR3 bases: TGTGCCATCAGTGGTGGAAGCTACGAGCAGTACTTC. It yields the protein CAISGGSYEQYF.

V usage is TRBV5-1 and J usage is TRBJ2-2, with D possibly TRBD1 on 5 matching bases. This CDR3 has 15 residues. Germline values: CDR1 SGHRS, CDR2 YFSETQ. V lost 5 bases to trimming and J lost 0 bases, with 11 bases between them. Here the CDR3 reads CASSGRTTNTGELFF. CDR3 in DNA: TGCGCCAGCAGTGGAAGGACAACGAACACCGGGGAGCTGTTTTTT.

CDR3 sequence reads: CAISPGSTNEKLFF. DNA of the CDR3: TGTGCCATCAGTCCAGGGAGTACTAATGAAAAACTGTTTTTT. The gene calls are TRBV10-3 and TRBJ1-4; tentative D call: TRBD1 (5 bases). CDR3 length: 14 residues. V lost 5 bases and J 2 bases, leaving 9 bases between the germline ends. Germline CDR1 ENHRY, CDR2 SYGVKD.